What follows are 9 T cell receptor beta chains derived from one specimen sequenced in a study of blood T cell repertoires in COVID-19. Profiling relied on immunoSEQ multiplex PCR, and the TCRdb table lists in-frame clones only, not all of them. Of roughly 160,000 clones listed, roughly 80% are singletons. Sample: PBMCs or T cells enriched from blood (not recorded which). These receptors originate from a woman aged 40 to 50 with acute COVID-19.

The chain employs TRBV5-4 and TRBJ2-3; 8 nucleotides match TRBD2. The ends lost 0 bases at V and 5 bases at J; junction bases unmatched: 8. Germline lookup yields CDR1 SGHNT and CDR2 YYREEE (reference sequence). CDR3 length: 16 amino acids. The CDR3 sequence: CASSLGTSFYLDTQYF. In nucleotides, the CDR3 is TGTGCCAGCAGCTTGGGGACTAGCTTTTATTTAGATACGCAGTATTTT.

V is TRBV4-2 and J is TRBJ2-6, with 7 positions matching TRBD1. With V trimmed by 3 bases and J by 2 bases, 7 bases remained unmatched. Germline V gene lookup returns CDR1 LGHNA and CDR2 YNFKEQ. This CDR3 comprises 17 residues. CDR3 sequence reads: CASSQTSGGTGANVLTF. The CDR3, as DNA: TGTGCCAGCAGCCAGACTTCAGGGGGTACTGGGGCCAACGTCCTGACTTTC.

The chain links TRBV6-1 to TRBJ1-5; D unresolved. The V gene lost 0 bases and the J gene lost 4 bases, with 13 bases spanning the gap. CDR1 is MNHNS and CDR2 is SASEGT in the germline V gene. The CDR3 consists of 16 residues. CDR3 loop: CASSEAEGLGNQPQHF. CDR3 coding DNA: TGTGCCAGCAGTGAAGCGGAGGGATTGGGGAATCAGCCCCAGCATTTT.

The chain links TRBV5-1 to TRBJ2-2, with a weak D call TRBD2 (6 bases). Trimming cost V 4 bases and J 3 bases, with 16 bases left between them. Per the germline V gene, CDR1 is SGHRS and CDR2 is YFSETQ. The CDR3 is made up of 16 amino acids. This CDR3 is CASSLFSGQHTGELFF. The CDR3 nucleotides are TGCGCCAGCAGCCTTTTCAGCGGGCAACACACCGGGGAGCTGTTTTTT.

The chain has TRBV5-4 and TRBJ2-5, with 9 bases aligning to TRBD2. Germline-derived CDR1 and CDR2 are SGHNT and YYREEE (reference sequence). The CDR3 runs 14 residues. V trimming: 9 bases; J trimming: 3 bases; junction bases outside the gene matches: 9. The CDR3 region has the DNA TGTGCCATCTACTCTCAGCGGGGGGAAGAGACCCAGTACTTC. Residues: CAIYSQRGEETQYF.

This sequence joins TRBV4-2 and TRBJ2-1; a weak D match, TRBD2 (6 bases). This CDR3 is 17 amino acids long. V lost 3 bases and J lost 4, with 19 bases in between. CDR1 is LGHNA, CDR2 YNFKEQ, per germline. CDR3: CASSQTGLWGGYNEQFF. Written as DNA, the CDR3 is TGTGCCAGCAGCCAGACGGGACTTTGGGGTGGGTACAATGAGCAGTTCTTC.

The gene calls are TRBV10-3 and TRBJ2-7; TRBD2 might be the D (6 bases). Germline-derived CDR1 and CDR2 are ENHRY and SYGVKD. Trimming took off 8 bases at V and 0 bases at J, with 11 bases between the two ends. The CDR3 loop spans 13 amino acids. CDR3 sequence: CAIGREISYEQYF. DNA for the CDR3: TGTGCCATCGGCCGGGAGATCTCCTACGAGCAGTACTTC.

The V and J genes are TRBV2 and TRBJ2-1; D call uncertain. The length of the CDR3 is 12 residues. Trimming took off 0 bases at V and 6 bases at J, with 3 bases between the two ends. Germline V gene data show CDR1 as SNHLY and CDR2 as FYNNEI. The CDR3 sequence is CASSEAGNEQFF. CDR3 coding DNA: TGTGCCAGCAGTGAAGCCGGCAATGAGCAGTTCTTC.

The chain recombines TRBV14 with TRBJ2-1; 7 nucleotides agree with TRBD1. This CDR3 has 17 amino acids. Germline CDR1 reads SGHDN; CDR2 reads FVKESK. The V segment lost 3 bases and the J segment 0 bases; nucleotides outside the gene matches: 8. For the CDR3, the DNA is TGTGCCAGCAGCCATCCAGGGGCAGGGGGCTCCTACAATGAGCAGTTCTTC. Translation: CASSHPGAGGSYNEQFF.